This TCR beta chain was documented in a study of long-term antiretroviral therapy in people with HIV. Treatment of all HIV participants took place in the United States. General study points: An increase in diversity followed ART, yet levels stayed below transplant donor controls. Dominant in the repertoire at all time points were clones expanded before ART. Drawn between about 2004 and 2018, the blood was possibly obtained under older ART regimens.

The assay used was immunoSEQ (version v3.0), run at survey level. TCRdb's copy holds only in-frame clones and misses some; the assay was immunoSEQ multiplex PCR. Of approximately 41,000 clones detected, roughly 80% appear once; the ten largest clones hold approximately 5.3%. Trimming shortened V by 5 bases and J by 7 bases, and 20 bases separated the two germline ends. The CDR3 runs to 15 residues. Germline loops: CDR1 SEHNR, CDR2 FQNEAQ (reference sequence). This clone appeared a few times. Antigen specificity is unknown. The V gene is TRBV7-9, the J gene TRBJ1-2, with D maybe TRBD1 (5 bases). The sample consisted of unsorted PBMCs, taken 1.5 years after starting antiretroviral therapy. This TCR came from a man between 18 and 35 years old with HIV. The CDR3 protein is CASSPQGEGLSGYTF. CDR3 nucleotide sequence: TGTGCCAGCAGCCCCCAGGGTGAGGGCCTCAGTGGCTACACCTTC.